The 26 T cell receptor beta chains reported below all come from one sample, sequenced in a study of blood T cell repertoires in COVID-19. Sequencing was performed with immunoSEQ multiplex PCR; in TCRdb, only in-frame clones are kept and a portion is missing. The sample holds some 220,000 clones; around four fifths are singletons and the top ten take 4.5% to 5.5%. Sequences were obtained from peripheral blood. All receptors come from a woman in her seventies with COVID-19, enrolled during active disease.

The V gene is TRBV19, the J gene TRBJ1-1; 9 bases line up with TRBD1. With V trimmed by 11 bases and J by 4 bases, 14 bases remained unmatched. Germline V gene sequence: CDR1 LNHDA, CDR2 SQIVND (reference sequence). CDR3 size: 15 residues. The CDR3 sequence is CAVTGGLNYFTEAFF. CDR3 nucleotides: TGTGCCGTAACAGGGGGCCTTAACTATTTCACTGAAGCTTTCTTT.

The chain combines TRBV5-1 with TRBJ2-1; D is uncertain. V was pared by 6 bases and J by 7 bases, with 14 bases between. CDR3 size: 13 residues. Looked up from germline, CDR1 is SGHRS and CDR2 is YFSETQ. The CDR3 nucleotides are TGCGCCAGCATGATTGGGCCTTCGAATGAGCAGTTCTTC. It specifies CASMIGPSNEQFF.

The rearrangement links TRBV3-1 (or the pseudogene TRBV3-2) to TRBJ1-3; D remains ambiguous. The V end lost 0 bases, the J end lost 0 bases, and 12 bases lay between the germline ends. CDR1 and CDR2 from the germline V gene are LGHDT and YNNKEL (reference sequence). The CDR3 is 17 residues long. The CDR3, as DNA: TGTGCCAGCAGCCAAGATTGGCCAGGAATCTCTGGAAACACCATATATTTT. Its protein product is CASSQDWPGISGNTIYF.

This clone was picked up a small number of times. This sequence joins TRBV3-1 (or the pseudogene TRBV3-2) and TRBJ1-1, with a tentative D call TRBD1 (6 bases). The CDR3 sequence is 14 residues long. Germline-derived CDR1 and CDR2 are LGHDT and YNNKEL (reference sequence). Trimming took 7 bases from V and 1 from J, leaving 13 bases between them. The CDR3 region is CASTSGVPNTEAFF. CDR3 coding DNA: TGTGCCAGCACCTCAGGGGTGCCGAACACTGAAGCTTTCTTT.

The chain combines TRBV7-2 with TRBJ1-1, with D tentatively TRBD1 (6 bases). The CDR3 extends over 14 amino acids. Germline V CDR1 and CDR2: SGHTA, FQGNSA. V was clipped by 4 bases and J by 0 bases, with 9 bases between them. CDR3 bases: TGTGCCAGCAGCTATGACAGGTTGAACACTGAAGCTTTCTTT. This gives the protein CASSYDRLNTEAFF.

The chain couples TRBV11-3 to TRBJ2-7, with 9 positions matching TRBD2. The CDR3 runs 13 residues. V lost 5 bases to trimming and J lost 5 bases; unmatched junction nucleotides: 4. Germline lookup yields CDR1 SGHNT and CDR2 YENEEA. The CDR3 spells CASSRGRAHEQYF. The CDR3 DNA follows: TGTGCCAGCAGCCGCGGGAGGGCCCACGAGCAGTACTTC.

The chain uses TRBV11-2 and TRBJ2-1; D is unresolved. This CDR3 region has 16 residues. Per germline, CDR1 SGHAT and CDR2 FQNNGV. V dropped 4 bases and J dropped 0 bases, with 13 bases sitting between them. The CDR3 DNA follows: TGTGCCAGCAGCTCTTCGGCAGGTAGCTCCTACAATGAGCAGTTCTTC. Encoded protein: CASSSSAGSSYNEQFF.

V is TRBV7-2 and J is TRBJ1-2; 7 bases agree with TRBD1. The CDR3 is made up of 13 amino acids. Germline values: CDR1 SGHTA, CDR2 FQGNSA. With 5 bases clipped from V and 7 bases from J, the junction kept 7 bases outside the gene matches. CDR3 loop: CASSPDRTIGYTF. The CDR3 DNA sequence: TGTGCCAGCAGCCCGGACAGGACGATTGGCTACACCTTC.

V usage is TRBV5-5 and J usage is TRBJ1-6; no firm D call. V was trimmed by 5 bases and J by 7 bases, leaving 13 bases between them. The germline gives CDR1 SGHKS, CDR2 YYEKEE (reference sequence). The CDR3 is made up of 14 amino acids. The CDR3: CASSLEVGNSPLHF. DNA of the CDR3: TGTGCCAGCAGTCTTGAGGTTGGCAATTCACCCCTCCACTTT.

The chain has TRBV18 and TRBJ2-7; TRBD2 agrees at 10 bases. CDR3 length: 14 residues. In germline, CDR1 is KGHSH, CDR2 LQKENI. V shed 3 bases and J 9 bases; nucleotides not matched to a gene: 8. In DNA, the CDR3 is TGTGCCAGCTCACCCGACACTAGCGGGACGGGGCAGTACTTC. This sequence encodes CASSPDTSGTGQYF.

The rearrangement joins TRBV6-1 to TRBJ1-5; TRBD1 aligns across 12 bases. Germline V lookup: CDR1 MNHNS, CDR2 SASEGT. The CDR3 runs 16 residues. Trimming cost V 4 bases and J 2 bases; bases outside gene matches: 3. The CDR3 region is CASSGDRGPGNQPQHF. The CDR3 DNA follows: TGTGCCAGCAGTGGGGACAGGGGGCCCGGCAATCAGCCCCAGCATTTT.

This clone has a handful of counts. The chain links TRBV7-3 to TRBJ2-6; no clear D gene. V gave up 4 bases and J gave up 1 base, with 8 bases separating them. Germline-derived CDR1 and CDR2 are SGHTA and FQGTGA. The CDR3 consists of 15 residues. CDR3 in DNA: TGTGCCAGCAGCTACGTCAGGTCTGGGGCCAACGTCCTGACTTTC. Its translation: CASSYVRSGANVLTF.

The chain is built from TRBV5-6 and TRBJ1-5, with TRBD1 matching 7 bases. V shed 1 base, J shed 3 bases, and the junction held 10 bases outside the gene matches. This CDR3 comprises 17 residues. The germline CDR1 and CDR2 sequences are SGHDT and YYEEEE. Here the CDR3 reads CASSLRGPPHPNQPQHF. The CDR3 nucleotides are TGTGCCAGCAGCTTGAGGGGGCCACCTCACCCCAATCAGCCCCAGCATTTT.

This clone was observed a few times. The chain uses TRBV7-3 and TRBJ1-1; 7 bases align to TRBD1. Germline V CDR1 and CDR2: SGHTA, FQGTGA. There are 13 residues in the CDR3. The junction had 10 bases not matched to a gene; V was cut back by 3 bases and J by 12 bases. Here the CDR3 reads CASSFDEGATTFF. The CDR3 coding sequence is TGTGCCAGCAGCTTTGATGAGGGGGCGACTACTTTCTTT. The full variable domain, its missing parts supplied by reference TRBV7-3 and TRBJ1-1, is GAGVSQTPSNKVTEKGKYVELRCDPISGHTALYWYRQSLGQGPEFLIYFQGTGAADDSGLPNDRFFAVRPEGSVSTLKIQRTERGDSAVYLCASSFDEGATTFFGQGTRLTVV.

This clone was seen a few times. The rearrangement joins TRBV28 to TRBJ2-1; D possibly corresponds to TRBD2 (6 bases). Per germline, CDR1 MDHEN and CDR2 SYDVKM. CDR3 length equals 17 residues. Trimming cost V 6 bases and J 5 bases, with 23 bases left between them. CDR3 nucleotides: TGTGCCAGCAGAAGATTCCCGGTGAGACTAGGGGACAATGAGCAGTTCTTC. Protein: CASRRFPVRLGDNEQFF.

This chain links TRBV24-1 with TRBJ2-3, with D maybe TRBD1 (6 bases). The V end was cut by 0 bases, the J end by 4 bases, with 10 bases between. The CDR3 contains 15 residues. CDR1 is KGHDR and CDR2 is SFDVKD in the germline V gene. The CDR3 DNA reads TGTGCCACCAGTGATTTGGGACAGACCCCAGATACGCAGTATTTT. It codes for CATSDLGQTPDTQYF.

The rearrangement links TRBV7-2 to TRBJ1-1; D is unresolved. The germline CDR1 and CDR2 sequences are SGHTA and FQGNSA. The ends were cut back, 5 bases at V and 1 base at J, with 14 bases in the middle. CDR3 length: 15 amino acids. Here the CDR3 reads CASSPPGSRNTEAFF. As DNA, the CDR3 is TGTGCCAGCAGCCCCCCTGGGAGCAGGAACACTGAAGCTTTCTTT.

This chain uses TRBV3-1 (or the pseudogene TRBV3-2) with TRBJ1-2; 11 nucleotides line up with TRBD1. Looked up from germline, CDR1 is LGHDT and CDR2 is YNNKEL (reference sequence). The V segment lost 5 bases and the J segment 4 bases; nucleotides outside the gene matches: 3. The CDR3 sequence is 14 residues long. CDR3 amino acids: CASSGTGGLYGYTF. CDR3 bases: TGTGCCAGCAGCGGGACAGGGGGTCTCTATGGCTACACCTTC.

The rearrangement uses TRBV5-1 and TRBJ2-3, with 7 bases lining up with TRBD2. Trimming took 1 base from V and 5 from J; bases not matched to a gene: 10. Germline V gene lookup returns CDR1 SGHRS and CDR2 YFSETQ. The CDR3 totals 16 residues. CDR3 sequence reads: CASSLNYQREGDTQYF. The CDR3 DNA reads TGCGCCAGCAGCTTGAACTATCAGAGGGAGGGAGATACGCAGTATTTT. The entire variable domain, with the rest obtained from reference TRBV5-1 and TRBJ2-3, is as follows: KAGVTQTPRYLIKTRGQQVTLSCSPISGHRSVSWYQQTPGQGLQFLFEYFSETQRNKGNFPGRFSGRQFSNSRSEMNVSTLELGDSALYLCASSLNYQREGDTQYFGPGTRLTVL.

This chain joins TRBV28 and TRBJ2-7, with D maybe TRBD1 (5 bases). CDR3 length: 13 residues. CDR1 MDHEN and CDR2 SYDVKM come from the germline V gene. Trimming removed 8 bases from V and 6 bases from J, with 17 bases in between. DNA of the CDR3: TGTGCCAGCGTTGGGTGGGGCGAGGCCGAGCAGTACTTC. As protein: CASVGWGEAEQYF.

The gene calls are TRBV5-1 and TRBJ1-6; 8 nucleotides match TRBD1. The CDR3 is 16 amino acids. CDR1 is SGHRS and CDR2 is YFSETQ in the germline V gene. Germline trimming cut 0 bases from V and 6 bases from J; bases unmatched to any gene: 5. For the CDR3, the DNA is TGCGCCAGCAGCTTGGGCGACAGGGGTGGTAATTCACCCCTCCACTTT. Translating gives CASSLGDRGGNSPLHF. Full variable domain (missing parts from reference TRBV5-1 and TRBJ1-6): KAGVTQTPRYLIKTRGQQVTLSCSPISGHRSVSWYQQTPGQGLQFLFEYFSETQRNKGNFPGRFSGRQFSNSRSEMNVSTLELGDSALYLCASSLGDRGGNSPLHFGNGTRLTVT.

This chain links TRBV6-1 with TRBJ2-7; 10 positions agree with TRBD2. With V trimmed by 4 bases and J by 0 bases, 12 bases remained unmatched. There are 18 residues in the CDR3. Germline V gene data show CDR1 as MNHNS and CDR2 as SASEGT. The CDR3 is CASSALSSGRQSSYEQYF. The CDR3 DNA reads TGTGCCAGCAGTGCGCTTTCTAGCGGGAGACAGAGCTCCTACGAGCAGTACTTC.

The V gene is TRBV28, the J gene TRBJ2-7; TRBD2 matches at 9 bases. V was clipped by 7 bases and J by 2 bases; unmatched bases: 12. CDR1 is MDHEN, CDR2 SYDVKM, per germline. CDR3 length equals 16 residues. Here the CDR3 reads CASNLNRRLAAYEQYF. The CDR3 bases are TGTGCCAGCAACCTAAATAGGCGACTAGCGGCCTACGAGCAGTACTTC.

This chain connects TRBV30 to TRBJ2-5; tentative D call: TRBD2 (5 bases). Deletions cut 5 bases from V and 3 bases from J, with 16 bases between. The CDR3 length is 14 residues. Germline values: CDR1 GTSNPN, CDR2 SVGIG (reference sequence). The CDR3 DNA is TGTGCCTGGTCCACCCTGTCGGGAAAAGAGACCCAGTACTTC. Translated: CAWSTLSGKETQYF.

This chain joins TRBV30 and TRBJ1-3; D is unresolved. Germline-derived CDR1 and CDR2 are GTSNPN and SVGIG (reference sequence). V was shortened by 1 base and J by 0 bases, with 7 bases between the two germline ends. The CDR3 totals 14 residues. The CDR3 DNA sequence: TGTGCCTGGAGTGGTCCGAGCTCTGGAAACACCATATATTTT. It encodes CAWSGPSSGNTIYF.

V usage is TRBV7-9 and J usage is TRBJ2-1, with D possibly TRBD2 on 5 matching bases. The V end was cut by 10 bases, the J end by 10 bases, with 32 bases between. The CDR3 covers 17 residues. The V gene's germline CDR1 is SEHNR and CDR2 FQNEAQ (reference sequence). In DNA form, the CDR3 reads TGTGCCACCCAGCTTAGGCCCCAGCTTGAAGCGGCGAAAGAGCAGTTCTTC. Translating gives CATQLRPQLEAAKEQFF. Based on the CDR3 plus reference TRBV7-9 and TRBJ2-1, the full variable domain is DTGVSQNPRHKITKRGQNVTFRCDPISEHNRLYWYRQTLGQGPEFLTYFQNEAQLEKSRLLSDRFSAERPKGSFSTLEIQRTEQGDSAMYLCATQLRPQLEAAKEQFFGPGTRLTVL.